These 30 T cell receptor beta chains were sequenced from one sample in a study of human T cells and chemical hapten exposure. Regarding time point: patch test 1, 2 weeks after DPC sensitization. Treatment in this sample: therapeutic diphenylcyclopropenone sensitization with weekly scalp DPC. Via MiXCR, TCRdb re-called the RACE reads, giving one row per CDR3 protein. This table holds around 120,000 distinct CDR3 sequences, roughly an eighth found once. The starting material was whole blood, obtained in connection with sensitization to the hapten diphenylcyclopropenone (DPC). Receptor source: a man aged 18 to 30 with alopecia areata. Some clones in this sample may be carry-over from other donors' samples.

This clonotype was detected only a few times. J is TRBJ2-7 and V is TRBV20-1; the D is unclear. The V gene's germline CDR1 is DFQATT and CDR2 SNEGSKA (reference sequence). V lost 2 bases and J 2 bases, leaving 7 bases between the germline ends. CDR3 length: 12 amino acids. In nucleotides, the CDR3 is TGCAGTGCTAGACAGTCTACCTACGAGCAGTACTTC. This sequence encodes CSARQSTYEQYF.

The table lists this clonotype with a few counts. This sequence joins TRBV5-5 and TRBJ1-6; TRBD1 matches 7 bases. The CDR3 has 17 residues. V lost 4 bases to trimming and J lost 9 bases; unmatched junction nucleotides: 16. Per germline, CDR1 SGHKS and CDR2 YYEKEE (reference sequence). The CDR3 region is CASSGKDRARLFSPLHF. CDR3 DNA sequence: TGTGCCAGCAGCGGGAAAGACAGGGCGAGGTTGTTTTCACCCCTCCACTTT.

This clonotype showed up many times. J is TRBJ2-3 and V is TRBV7-6; D perhaps matches TRBD1 (6 bases). The CDR3 loop spans 17 amino acids. V was shortened by 0 bases and J by 1 base, with 14 bases between the two germline ends. The germline V gene encodes CDR1 SGHVS and CDR2 FNYEAQ. The CDR3 is CASSLAGGVEGTDTQYF. The CDR3 coding sequence is TGTGCCAGCAGCTTAGCAGGGGGAGTTGAGGGCACAGATACGCAGTATTTT.

This clonotype was found a few times. The genes are TRBV7-3 and TRBJ2-3; D is ambiguous. V lost 5 bases and J 5 bases, leaving 11 bases between the germline ends. Germline V gene lookup returns CDR1 SGHTA and CDR2 FQGTGA. The CDR3 is 13 amino acids. This CDR3 is CASSPQTEDTQYF. CDR3 sequence (DNA): TGTGCCAGCAGCCCGCAAACGGAAGATACGCAGTATTTT.

V usage is TRBV9 and J usage is TRBJ1-3; D remains unclear. V lost 3 bases and J 0 bases, leaving 7 bases between the germline ends. Germline loops: CDR1 SGDLS, CDR2 YYNGEE. The CDR3 is 14 residues long. The CDR3 protein is CASSATSSGNTIYF. The DNA for the CDR3 is TGTGCCAGCAGCGCGACATCCTCTGGAAACACCATATATTTT.

This clonotype was detected a few times. V and J are TRBV28 and TRBJ2-7; no definite D call. The CDR3 runs 15 residues. In germline, CDR1 is MDHEN, CDR2 SYDVKM. V was pared by 4 bases and J by 0 bases, with 13 bases between. The chain's CDR3 is CASSSPGPSSYEQYF. In DNA form, the CDR3 reads TGTGCCAGCAGTTCACCGGGCCCGAGCTCCTACGAGCAGTACTTC. Based on the CDR3 plus reference TRBV28 and TRBJ2-7, the full variable domain is DVKVTQSSRYLVKRTGEKVFLECVQDMDHENMFWYRQDPGLGLRLIYFSYDVKMKEKGDIPEGYSVSREKKERFSLILESASTNQTSMYLCASSSPGPSSYEQYFGPGTRLTVT.

The CDR3 coding sequence is TGCGCCAGCAGCCTTAACCGGGACGCTGGAAACACCATATATTTT. It translates to CASSLNRDAGNTIYF. The chain uses TRBV4-3 and TRBJ1-3; D possibly corresponds to TRBD1 (5 bases). The CDR3 has 15 residues. V was cut by 4 bases and J by 2 bases, with 12 bases left in between. Looked up from germline, CDR1 is LGHNA and CDR2 is YSLEER.

The chain carries TRBV3-1 and TRBJ2-3; tentative D call: TRBD2 (5 bases). Trimming removed 4 bases from V and 2 bases from J, with 7 bases in between. There are 13 residues in the CDR3. Germline-derived CDR1 and CDR2 are LGHDT and YNNKEL (reference sequence). The CDR3 region is CASSRLSTDTQYF. CDR3 nucleotides: TGTGCCAGCAGCCGACTATCCACAGATACGCAGTATTTT.

This clonotype was seen more than once but under ten times. The J gene is TRBJ1-5, the V gene TRBV24-1; D is ambiguous. CDR3 length: 13 residues. V was shortened by 1 base and J by 8 bases, with 8 bases between the two germline ends. Germline-derived CDR1 and CDR2 are KGHDR and SFDVKD. This chain's CDR3 is CATSDLGGKPQHF. In DNA, the CDR3 is TGTGCCACCAGTGATTTAGGAGGGAAGCCCCAGCATTTT.

J is TRBJ2-7 and V is TRBV20-1; D is possibly TRBD1 (6 bases). This CDR3 has 12 amino acids. CDR1 is DFQATT and CDR2 is SNEGSKA in the germline V gene (reference sequence). The V end lost 5 bases, the J end lost 0 bases, and 8 bases lay between the germline ends. CDR3 loop: CSALRGSYEQYF. Here the CDR3 DNA reads TGCAGTGCTCTCAGGGGCTCCTACGAGCAGTACTTC.

The CDR3 loop reads CASTSPHPDRGGYTF. The CDR3 nucleotides read TGTGCCAGCACTTCCCCCCACCCGGACAGGGGTGGCTACACCTTC. The chain is built from TRBV6-2 or TRBV6-3 and TRBJ1-2; 9 bases are a match to TRBD1. The germline V gene encodes CDR1 MNHEY and CDR2 SVGEGT. The V and J ends lost 7 bases and 7 bases, in that order; junction bases with no gene match: 13. This CDR3 comprises 15 residues.

The V gene is TRBV2, the J gene TRBJ1-3; D gene unclear. This CDR3 is built from 17 residues. CDR1 and CDR2 from the germline V gene are SNHLY and FYNNEI. V shed 4 bases and J shed 0 bases, with 16 bases lying between them. The CDR3 region is CASSVVWEPNSGNTIYF. The DNA for the CDR3 is TGTGCCAGCAGTGTAGTCTGGGAACCGAACTCTGGAAACACCATATATTTT.

This clonotype was seen only a few times. The chain couples TRBV6-4 to TRBJ2-3, with 7 bases matching TRBD1. V dropped 3 bases and J dropped 4; count of bases not matched to a gene: 7. CDR1 and CDR2 (germline): MRHNA, SNTAGT. The CDR3 length is 15 residues. In nucleotides, the CDR3 is TGTGCCAGCAGTGAGACCCAGGGGGAACCAGATACGCAGTATTTT. Amino acids: CASSETQGEPDTQYF.

This chain connects TRBV11-2 to TRBJ2-3, with 8 bases matching TRBD2. V was clipped by 5 bases and J by 2 bases; unmatched bases: 9. CDR3 length: 16 residues. The germline gives CDR1 SGHAT, CDR2 FQNNGV. CDR3 DNA: TGTGCCAGCAGCCGCCAGCGGGGGCAAACCACAGATACGCAGTATTTT. As protein: CASSRQRGQTTDTQYF.

This clonotype was detected only a few times. CDR3 nucleotide sequence: TGTGCCATCAGTGAGGGCAGCGGCTATGGCTACACCTTC. It yields the protein CAISEGSGYGYTF. This chain connects TRBV10-3 to TRBJ1-2, with D unresolved. CDR1 and CDR2 from the germline V gene are ENHRY and SYGVKD. V was trimmed by 2 bases and J by 4 bases, leaving 8 bases between them. CDR3 length: 13 amino acids.

V and J are TRBV7-2 and TRBJ1-1; D gene uncertain. The CDR3 is made up of 14 amino acids. The germline gives CDR1 SGHTA, CDR2 FQGNSA. Trimming took off 2 bases at V and 2 bases at J, with 9 bases between the two ends. The CDR3 DNA reads TGTGCCAGCAGCTTATTCCCAGCCAACACTGAAGCTTTCTTT. It codes for CASSLFPANTEAFF.

This clonotype was recorded many times. The chain combines TRBV9 with TRBJ1-4; 7 bases fit TRBD1. V shed 3 bases, J shed 3 bases, and the junction held 8 bases outside the gene matches. The CDR3 runs to 16 residues. Germline V gives CDR1 SGDLS, CDR2 YYNGEE. The CDR3 DNA sequence: TGTGCCAGCAGCGCCGGGACAGCGGGGGCTAATGAAAAACTGTTTTTT. It specifies CASSAGTAGANEKLFF. Using reference TRBV9 and TRBJ1-4 for the parts outside the CDR3, the full variable domain is DSGVTQTPKHLITATGQRVTLRCSPRSGDLSVYWYQQSLDQGLQFLIQYYNGEERAKGNILERFSAQQFPDLHSELNLSSLELGDSALYFCASSAGTAGANEKLFFGSGTQLSVL.

The V and J genes are TRBV20-1 and TRBJ2-7, with TRBD1 as a possible D gene (5 bases). CDR1 is DFQATT, CDR2 SNEGSKA, per germline (reference sequence). The CDR3 has 16 residues. The germline V and J ends were trimmed by 3 bases and 2 bases, with 20 bases remaining between them. The CDR3, as DNA: TGCAGTGCTAGTCCCCAGGACATTCAGTTTACCTACGAGCAGTACTTC. This gives the protein CSASPQDIQFTYEQYF.

This clonotype was found many times. V is TRBV4-2 and J is TRBJ2-2, with D hard to call. V was shortened by 0 bases and J by 1 base, with 9 bases between the two germline ends. The CDR3 extends over 16 amino acids. Germline V CDR1 and CDR2: LGHNA, YNFKEQ. The CDR3 here is CASSQDGQVNTGELFF. In DNA, the CDR3 is TGTGCCAGCAGCCAAGATGGGCAGGTGAACACCGGGGAGCTGTTTTTT.

The chain links TRBV12-3 or TRBV12-4 to TRBJ1-1; 9 bases are a match to TRBD1. This CDR3 is built from 14 residues. J was trimmed by 1 base and V by 5 bases; bases with no gene match: 2. The CDR3 bases are TGTGCCAGCAGTGGACAGGGGCGGAACACTGAAGCTTTCTTT. Amino acid sequence: CASSGQGRNTEAFF.

This clonotype was counted only a few times. The chain is built from TRBV20-1 and TRBJ2-1; D ambiguous. CDR3 size: 9 residues. Germline CDR1 and CDR2: DFQATT and SNEGSKA (reference sequence). V was cut by 4 bases and J by 10 bases, with 5 bases left in between. CDR3 DNA sequence: TGCAGTGCTACAACCGAGCAGTTCTTC. This codes for CSATTEQFF.

This clonotype turned up a few times. In DNA form, the CDR3 reads TGTGCCAGCAGCCCCCGGGACTCCCCGGCGGATGAGCAGTTCTTC. As protein: CASSPRDSPADEQFF. The genes are TRBV3-1 and TRBJ2-1; maybe TRBD2 (6 bases). V lost 4 bases and J lost 8, with 18 bases in between. This CDR3 is built from 15 residues. Germline CDR1 LGHDT, CDR2 YNNKEL (reference sequence).

This chain connects TRBV25-1 to TRBJ1-1; no clear D. V lost 1 base, J lost 1 base, and 4 bases lay in between. Per the germline V gene, CDR1 is MGHDK and CDR2 is SYGVNS. The CDR3 extends over 13 amino acids. The CDR3 coding sequence is TGTGCCAGCAGTGAATTTCCGAACACTGAAGCTTTCTTT. Its translation is CASSEFPNTEAFF.

This clonotype has only a few counts. The CDR3 nucleotides read TGTGCCAGTAGTATTGAGAACACGGGCAATCAGCCCCAGCATTTT. Protein product: CASSIENTGNQPQHF. The rearrangement joins TRBV19 to TRBJ1-5; D remains unclear. The CDR3 contains 15 residues. Trimming took 3 bases from V and 2 from J, leaving 11 bases between them. Looked up from germline, CDR1 is LNHDA and CDR2 is SQIVND (reference sequence).

This clonotype was seen more than once but under ten times. The chain couples TRBV10-3 to TRBJ1-1; 8 nucleotides align to TRBD1. This CDR3 contains 14 residues. CDR1 and CDR2 from the germline V gene are ENHRY and SYGVKD. Unmatched junction bases numbered 4, after V lost 5 bases and J lost 2 bases. The DNA of the CDR3 is TGTGCCATCAGTCGGGACAGGAGTAACACTGAAGCTTTCTTT. Protein sequence: CAISRDRSNTEAFF.

V and J are TRBV6-5 and TRBJ1-3; possible D gene TRBD1, 6 bases. V lost 6 bases to trimming and J lost 1 base, with 13 bases between them. This CDR3 contains 15 residues. Germline CDR1 MNHEY, CDR2 SVGAGI. For the CDR3, the DNA is TGTGCCAGCAGATCCGGACAGTGGTCTGGAAACACCATATATTTT. This translates into CASRSGQWSGNTIYF.

V usage is TRBV29-1 and J usage is TRBJ2-7; 8 bases match TRBD1. The CDR3 is 13 amino acids. CDR1 SQVTM and CDR2 ANQGSEA come from the germline V gene. V shed 3 bases, J shed 6 bases, and the junction held 7 bases outside the gene matches. For the CDR3, the DNA is TGCAGCGTTGAGACAGGGGATAAGGTCGAGCAGTACTTC. Its translation: CSVETGDKVEQYF.

The chain combines TRBV6-5 with TRBJ2-1; TRBD2 is a possible D gene (5 bases). Germline CDR1 MNHEY, CDR2 SVGAGI. V shed 6 bases and J shed 0 bases, with 12 bases lying between them. This CDR3 has 15 residues. CDR3 sequence: CASRPRDYSYNEQFF. The CDR3 region has the DNA TGTGCCAGCAGACCCCGGGATTACTCCTACAATGAGCAGTTCTTC.

This clonotype came up many times. V usage is TRBV3-1 and J usage is TRBJ1-1; tentative D call: TRBD1 (5 bases). Per germline, CDR1 LGHDT and CDR2 YNNKEL (reference sequence). Trimming cost V 1 base and J 5 bases, with 8 bases left between them. CDR3 size: 13 residues. Here the CDR3 reads CASSQGRGTEAFF. CDR3 DNA sequence: TGTGCCAGCAGCCAAGGTAGGGGAACTGAAGCTTTCTTT.

This clonotype occurred a few times. The rearrangement links TRBV29-1 to TRBJ2-2, with TRBD2 as a possible D gene (6 bases). V was shortened by 4 bases and J by 5 bases, with 14 bases between the two germline ends. The germline CDR1 and CDR2 sequences are SQVTM and ANQGSEA. The CDR3 runs 14 residues. CDR3 residues: CSVAWGEETGELFF. The CDR3 DNA sequence: TGCAGCGTTGCTTGGGGGGAGGAGACCGGGGAGCTGTTTTTT.